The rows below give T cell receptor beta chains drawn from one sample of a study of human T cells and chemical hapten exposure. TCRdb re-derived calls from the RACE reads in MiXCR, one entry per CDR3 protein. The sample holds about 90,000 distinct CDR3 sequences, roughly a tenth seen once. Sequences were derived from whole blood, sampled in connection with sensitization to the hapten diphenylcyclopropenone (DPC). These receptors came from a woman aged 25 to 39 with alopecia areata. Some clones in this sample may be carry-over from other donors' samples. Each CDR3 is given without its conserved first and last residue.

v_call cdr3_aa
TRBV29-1 SAEGSSTDTQY
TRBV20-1 SARDLNTGELF
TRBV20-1 SAPDGRGSDTQY
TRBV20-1 SARDRGVYGYT
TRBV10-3 AIRLDRVADTQY
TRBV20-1 SASVSGDEAF
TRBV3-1 ASSHSTGTVSSPLH
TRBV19 ASSPVLGREAF
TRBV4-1 ASSQGTGVSQPQH
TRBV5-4 ASSTGLAGAFDTQY
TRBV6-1 ASSETKGRIASGNTIY
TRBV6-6 ASSSALAGGGDTQY
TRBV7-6 ASSPGLAEGHEQF
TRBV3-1 ASSQVFQPWQY
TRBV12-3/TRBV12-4 VSSLGRGALSGS
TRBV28 ASKEGQGYGYT
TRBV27 ASSLSYRGSDGSNQPQH
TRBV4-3 ASSQDWAGTNEKLF
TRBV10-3 AIRASGGQTYEQY
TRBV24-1 ATSDAGTTLKRQY
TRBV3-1 ASSQDWGPGNTIY
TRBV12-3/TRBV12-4 ASSLRTSGSTDTQY
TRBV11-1 ASSLEGNEQF
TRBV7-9 ASSLVAGTNYGYT
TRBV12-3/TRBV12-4 ASSPSDSYNEQF
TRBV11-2 ASSPGPRQQFSYNEQF
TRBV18 ASSPSSGGRNEKLF
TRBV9 ASSVATSADTQY
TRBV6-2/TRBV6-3 ASSYEPQETQY
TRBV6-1 ASSHMNTEAF
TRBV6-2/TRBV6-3 ASSPTGGVDNEQF
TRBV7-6 ASSLRQGSTGELF
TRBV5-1 ASRRYQGASTDTQY
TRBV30 AWSVSRQKNTIY
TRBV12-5 ASAPGEKTSGHTGELF
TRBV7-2 ASSLAGQGYEQY
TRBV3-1 ASSQTTKETQY
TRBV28 ASRTPYGYT
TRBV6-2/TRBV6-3 ASSKGTAGTSMSYEQY
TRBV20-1 SATSGSWSNEQF
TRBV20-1 SSQFTGGAKNIQY
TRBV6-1 ASSPRDRVYTEAF